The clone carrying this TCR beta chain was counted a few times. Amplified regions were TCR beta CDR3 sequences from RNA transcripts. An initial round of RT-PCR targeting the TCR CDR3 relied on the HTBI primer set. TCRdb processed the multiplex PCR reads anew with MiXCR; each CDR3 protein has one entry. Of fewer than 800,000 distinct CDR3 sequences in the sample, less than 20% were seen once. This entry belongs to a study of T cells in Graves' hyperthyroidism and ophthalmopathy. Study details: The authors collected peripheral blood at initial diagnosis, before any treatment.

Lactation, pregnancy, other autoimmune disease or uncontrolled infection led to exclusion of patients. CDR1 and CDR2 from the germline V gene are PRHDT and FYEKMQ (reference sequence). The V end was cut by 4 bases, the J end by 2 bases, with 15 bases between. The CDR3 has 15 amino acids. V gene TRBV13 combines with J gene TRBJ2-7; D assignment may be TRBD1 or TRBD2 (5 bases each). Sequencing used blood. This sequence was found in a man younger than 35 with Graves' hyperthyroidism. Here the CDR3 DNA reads TGTGCCAGCAGCTCGTCGGGACGGCTGACCTACGAGCAGTACTTC. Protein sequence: CASSSSGRLTYEQYF.